A selection of T cell receptor beta chains follows, all from one sample in a study of T cells in Graves' hyperthyroidism and ophthalmopathy. In TCRdb, the multiplex PCR reads were re-called with MiXCR into one record per CDR3 protein. The profile shows hundreds of thousands of distinct CDR3 sequences, under 15% of them singletons. The sequenced sample was blood. Every receptor here comes from a woman aged 18 to 35 with Graves' hyperthyroidism. Both conserved end residues are trimmed from each CDR3.

V gene,CDR3 length,CDR3 protein
TRBV6-1,12,ASSLTFILTEAF
TRBV7-2,12,ASSLASGTGEQF
TRBV6-1,18,ASSEAVVAGGPGAADTQY
TRBV20-1,12,SARSSGGSNEQF
TRBV24-1,14,ATSEAGTGSSYEQY
TRBV18,16,ASSLGPPNSATNEKLF
TRBV30,12,AWSVKGAKNIQY
TRBV28,13,ASSTSSSSYNEQF
TRBV5-1,12,ASSSSTTVETQY
TRBV2,10,ASSEVQFVLY
TRBV28,10,ASSFTRNKQF
TRBV4-1,11,ASSQLGLDTIY
TRBV5-1,11,ASKLGADTEAF
TRBV28,10,ASSLQQYEQY
TRBV6-1,11,ASREARTGGYT
TRBV6-1,12,ASSPTSVQETQY
TRBV20-1,13,SAQAGLGLGAEAF
TRBV14,13,ASSQDLGGNTEAF
TRBV12-3/TRBV12-4,10,ASRGRGYGYT
TRBV11-2,12,ASSSERESDIQY
TRBV12-5,16,ASGLVLLPLGSNQPQH
TRBV27,15,ASSTYNRGKVQNGYT
TRBV20-1,16,SAFPRRSTRPTQETQY
TRBV7-8,15,ASSMSGTSASTDTQY
TRBV5-1,12,ASSSSSGRYEQY
TRBV28,9,ANRGDYGYT
TRBV6-2/TRBV6-3,20,ASSYSQQPVAADRGLGYGYT
TRBV19,13,ASSMAGQLNTEAF
TRBV10-3,14,AISESGLAGHNEQF
TRBV9,14,ASSATGGKGNSPLH
TRBV12-3/TRBV12-4,14,ASSLPRDRDPDTQY
TRBV6-2/TRBV6-3,14,ASRTRHILSSYEQY
TRBV15,13,ATSRGQGNNEKLF
TRBV29-1,12,SAIPSEGHNEQF
TRBV5-1,11,ASRASTQETQY
TRBV11-3,11,ASSPRTTQPQH
TRBV12-3/TRBV12-4,13,AGSFRDRGRDTQY
TRBV10-3,12,AISESGKGLGAF
TRBV2,13,ASSVRGWGNTEAF
TRBV28,14,ASSWGAGSRTGELF
TRBV4-2,16,ASSQGSASGSPTDTQY
TRBV5-1,13,ASSHGEASGYEQY
TRBV6-1,14,ASSRGPMEFNQPQH
TRBV28,12,ASSLVREVGEAF
TRBV11-2,10,ASSPGTAEQF
TRBV18,14,VSSLLLLVSGTEAF
TRBV7-8,12,ASSLAGGYNEQY
TRBV15,14,ATSRDTGGPAYEQY
TRBV7-2,14,ASSPKRGGSKNIQY